The 14 T cell receptor beta chains below were found in one sample sequenced in a study of metastatic and nonmetastatic thyroid tumors. TCRdb re-processed the PCR reads through MiXCR. Among 15,000 to 20,000 clones listed, around 14% were seen once. All patients were untreated before thyroid surgery. The sequencing input was blood. These receptors came from a female donor with papillary thyroid cancer or a benign thyroid nodule (not recorded which). Some clones in this sample may be carry-over from other donors' samples.

The V and J genes are TRBV9 and TRBJ1-6; 8 bases agree with TRBD1. The V and J ends lost 9 bases and 7 bases, in that order; junction bases with no gene match: 6. Germline V gene lookup returns CDR1 SGDLS and CDR2 YYNGEE. This CDR3 is 13 amino acids long. The CDR3 spells CATPGQENSPLHF. DNA for the CDR3: TGTGCCACGCCGGGACAGGAGAATTCACCCCTCCACTTT.

The sample holds many counts of this clone. This chain joins TRBV18 and TRBJ1-3; weak D call: TRBD1 (6 bases). Deletions cut 4 bases from V and 7 bases from J, with 20 bases between. Looked up from germline, CDR1 is KGHSH and CDR2 is LQKENI. This CDR3 is built from 16 residues. CDR3 sequence (DNA): TGTGCCAGCTCACACGGGCCCTCGGGGGCCAGTAACACCATATATTTT. It translates to CASSHGPSGASNTIYF.

By frequency in the sample, this clone is medium-sized (0.01 to 0.1%). The J gene is TRBJ2-7, the V gene TRBV6-1; a weak D match, TRBD1 (6 bases). Deletions cut 5 bases from V and 3 bases from J, with 14 bases between. The CDR3 runs to 14 residues. Germline V gene lookup returns CDR1 MNHNS and CDR2 SASEGT. The CDR3 sequence: CASSPQGVNYEQYF. The CDR3 DNA follows: TGTGCCAGCAGTCCACAGGGTGTCAACTACGAGCAGTACTTC.

By share of the sample, this clone is medium-sized. This rearrangement joins TRBV6-2 or TRBV6-3 to TRBJ2-3; no firm D call. Germline V gives CDR1 MNHEY, CDR2 SVGEGT. V lost 4 bases, J lost 2 bases, and 16 bases lay in between. The CDR3 totals 16 residues. In DNA form, the CDR3 reads TGTGCCAGCAGTTCCGGGCCAGAATCCAACACAGATACGCAGTATTTT. It codes for CASSSGPESNTDTQYF.

This clone was recorded at least ten times. This chain uses TRBV5-1 with TRBJ2-3; possible D gene TRBD1, 6 bases. This CDR3 contains 19 residues. V was cut by 0 bases and J by 1 base, with 21 bases left in between. Germline CDR1 reads SGHRS; CDR2 reads YFSETQ. Here the CDR3 reads CASSLANGFRGEGTDTQYF. The CDR3 region has the DNA TGCGCCAGCAGCTTGGCCAATGGTTTCAGGGGAGAGGGCACAGATACGCAGTATTTT.

This clone was seen more than once but under ten times. V gene TRBV4-1 combines with J gene TRBJ1-2, with D maybe TRBD1 (5 bases). Germline assignment: CDR1 MGHRA and CDR2 YSYEKL. V lost 0 bases to trimming and J lost 4 bases, with 9 bases between them. The CDR3 is 14 residues long. The CDR3 DNA reads TGCGCCAGCAGCCAAGATAACGGGGCCTATGGCTACACCTTC. This sequence encodes CASSQDNGAYGYTF.

This clone occurred many times. This rearrangement joins TRBV20-1 to TRBJ1-1; possible D gene TRBD1, 6 bases. Trimming took 3 bases from V and 6 from J, leaving 14 bases between them. The CDR3 contains 13 residues. Germline V gene lookup returns CDR1 DFQATT and CDR2 SNEGSKA (reference sequence). The DNA for the CDR3 is TGCAGTGCTAGGGCTGACCCAGGGGCTGAAGCTTTCTTT. Translated, it gives CSARADPGAEAFF.

This clone was counted at least ten times. The chain recombines TRBV14 with TRBJ2-1; D remains ambiguous. Between the trimmed V and J ends, which lost 4 bases and 10 bases, there was a span of 14 bases. The CDR3 has 13 amino acids. The germline gives CDR1 SGHDN, CDR2 FVKESK. CDR3 nucleotide sequence: TGTGCCAGCAGCCCTTCCTTAGTCGGAGAGCAGTTCTTC. Its translation is CASSPSLVGEQFF. The complete variable domain, with remaining parts taken from reference TRBV14 and TRBJ2-1, reads EAGVTQFPSHSVIEKGQTVTLRCDPISGHDNLYWYRRVMGKEIKFLLHFVKESKQDESGMPNNRFLAERTGGTYSTLKVQPAELEDSGVYFCASSPSLVGEQFFGPGTRLTVL.

This clone was counted many times. This may arise from a read error, as a much more abundant clone is one base away. Other DNA sequences in the sample encode the same CDR3. The CDR3 nucleotides read TGTGCCAGCAGTTACTCGAGGCAGACGTACAACGAGCAGTTCTTC. This encodes CASSYSRQTYNEQFF. The chain carries TRBV6-5 and TRBJ2-1; no definite D call. CDR1 and CDR2 from the germline V gene are MNHEY and SVGAGI. The CDR3 spans 15 residues.

The chain employs TRBV11-2 and TRBJ2-2; D may match TRBD1 or TRBD2 (5 bases each). V lost 5 bases to trimming and J lost 8 bases, with 21 bases between them. Germline lookup yields CDR1 SGHAT and CDR2 FQNNGV. The CDR3 extends over 16 amino acids. CDR3 DNA sequence: TGTGCCAGCAGCCCCCGGGACGTCTGGATGAAGGGGGAGCTGTTTTTT. It codes for CASSPRDVWMKGELFF.

This clone was counted a few times. The CDR3 sequence: CSVDGGDYNEQFF. Written as DNA, the CDR3 is TGCAGCGTTGATGGGGGGGACTACAATGAGCAGTTCTTC. The gene calls are TRBV29-1 and TRBJ2-1; TRBD2 matches at 7 bases. V gave up 3 bases and J gave up 3 bases; unmatched junction bases: 2. Germline CDR1 reads SQVTM; CDR2 reads ANQGSEA. The CDR3 has 13 residues.

This clone is termed medium-sized. The chain is built from TRBV6-5 and TRBJ2-7; 10 bases map to TRBD2. Trimming removed 2 bases from V and 3 bases from J; junction bases left unmatched: 10. Germline CDR1 MNHEY, CDR2 SVGAGI. The CDR3 runs 17 residues. CDR3 sequence: CASSYVWESSGSYEQYF. The CDR3, as DNA: TGTGCCAGCAGTTACGTATGGGAATCTAGCGGGAGCTACGAGCAGTACTTC.

This clone showed up many times. This rearrangement joins TRBV20-1 to TRBJ2-5; 7 bases are a match to TRBD1. The J segment lost 2 bases and the V segment lost 5 bases, leaving 8 bases of the junction unmatched. The CDR3 sequence is 14 residues long. Germline lookup yields CDR1 DFQATT and CDR2 SNEGSKA (reference sequence). The CDR3 sequence: CSALDRMIQETQYF. DNA of the CDR3: TGCAGTGCTTTGGACAGGATGATACAAGAGACCCAGTACTTC.

This clone rates as medium-sized (0.01 to 0.1%). The chain employs TRBV6-5 and TRBJ1-1; no clear D. Trimming left V 2 bases short and J 4 bases short, with 8 bases between. This CDR3 spans 13 amino acids. The germline V gene has CDR1 MNHEY and CDR2 SVGAGI. In nucleotides, the CDR3 is TGTGCCAGCAGTTACAATGTGGGCACTGAAGCTTTCTTT. Amino acid sequence: CASSYNVGTEAFF.